Below, one TCR beta chain is given with its context. Its antigen is not identified. This sample was included in a study of cytomegalovirus exposure and HLA in healthy donors. The PCR ran on 60 Vbeta and 13 Jbeta primers. Original data processing: Later analysis identified some 88 million unique TCR beta chains, some 10 million shared. Profiled with immunoSEQ multiplex PCR; TCRdb holds only in-frame clones, not every one. The V and J calls and clone size are taken from that table; D and trimming were inferred from the DNA. Altogether approximately 120,000 clones are present, around 80% being singletons, with the ten largest covering 1.9%. Study-wide points: There were some V segments, including TRBV6-2 and TRBV6-3, excluded as indistinguishable.

The CDR3 contains 15 residues. V lost 6 bases, J lost 3 bases, and 5 bases stayed unmatched. The germline V gene has CDR1 ENHRY and CDR2 SYGVKD. The receptor comes from a man aged 45-65 years in good health and CMV-seronegative. V gene TRBV10-3 combines with J gene TRBJ2-2, with TRBD1 identical over 9 bases. The sequencing input was PBMCs. CDR3 nucleotide sequence: TGTGCCATCAGGATGACAGGGGGGGACACCGGGGAGCTGTTTTTT. The encoded protein is CAIRMTGGDTGELFF.